The rows below give T cell receptor beta chains drawn from one sample of a study of blood T cells in healthy people across ages. TCRdb recomputed calls from the 5' RACE reads with MiXCR, one row per CDR3 protein. The repertoire holds over 1,500,000 distinct CDR3 sequences, around 42% seen once, with about 23% in the top ten. The sample was blood. All receptors come from a human donor in good health. Both conserved end residues are part of each CDR3. A D gene is named only where the DNA matches it firmly. Rows give clone size only sometimes, using once, few, many, or a class for an expanded clone.

j_gene	d_gene	abundance	v_gene	CDR3aa	CDR3nt
TRBJ2-7	NA	NA	TRBV11-3	CASSTGHSYEQYF	TGTGCCAGCAGCACGGGACACTCCTACGAGCAGTACTTC
TRBJ2-5	TRBD1	NA	TRBV6-6	CAHKGAALETQYF	TGTGCCCACAAGGGGGCAGCTCTTGAGACCCAGTACTTC
TRBJ1-5	NA	NA	TRBV7-2	CASSLMGSSPQPQHF	TGTGCCAGCAGCTTAATGGGATCCTCCCCTCAGCCCCAGCATTTT
TRBJ1-3	TRBD1	NA	TRBV27	CASSPDRDRGLTPIRAGNTIYF	TGTGCCAGCAGCCCCGATCGGGACAGGGGTTTGACCCCAATAAGGGCTGGAAACACCATATATTTT
TRBJ2-1	NA	NA	TRBV12-3/TRBV12-4	CASSFEPLEQFF	TGTGCCAGCAGTTTTGAGCCACTCGAGCAGTTCTTC
TRBJ1-2	NA	NA	TRBV4-3	CASSQESSKDSYIANYGYTF	TGCGCCAGCAGCCAAGAAAGCAGCAAGGACAGTTATATAGCTAACTATGGCTACACCTTC
TRBJ1-1	NA	once	TRBV7-9	CASSLDRAANTEAFF	TGTGCCAGCAGCTTGGACCGGGCCGCGAACACTGAAGCTTTCTTT
TRBJ2-2	NA	many	TRBV4-2	CASSQDISNTGELFF	TGTGCCAGCAGCCAAGATATATCGAACACCGGGGAGCTGTTTTTT
TRBJ1-1	NA	NA	TRBV5-1	CASNPPGGTEAFF	TGCGCCAGCAACCCTCCGGGGGGCACTGAAGCTTTCTTT
TRBJ2-5	NA	NA	TRBV20-1	CSAPAGGLETQYF	TGCAGTGCCCCGGCTGGGGGACTGGAGACCCAGTACTTC
TRBJ1-1	NA	NA	TRBV7-9	CVSSPEPGANTEAFF	TGTGTCAGCAGCCCCGAACCGGGGGCGAACACTGAAGCTTTCTTT
TRBJ1-1	NA	few	TRBV7-9	CASSRDSTEAFF	TGTGCCAGCAGCCGAGACAGCACTGAAGCTTTCTTT
TRBJ2-1	TRBD1	once	TRBV10-3	CANHPWGDRVYNEQFF	TGTGCCAACCACCCTTGGGGGGACAGGGTCTACAATGAGCAGTTCTTC
TRBJ2-5	NA	NA	TRBV12-3/TRBV12-4	CASSRLGGRQETQYF	TGTGCCAGCAGCCGCCTCGGGGGGCGGCAAGAGACCCAGTACTTC
TRBJ1-4	NA	NA	TRBV11-2	CASSITGRANEKRFF	TGTGCCAGCAGCATCACAGGGAGGGCTAATGAAAAACGGTTTTTT
TRBJ1-6	TRBD1	NA	TRBV2	CASRGLPDSGGYNSPLHF	TGTGCCAGCAGGGGGCTTCCCGATTCAGGGGGCTATAATTCACCCCTCCACTTT
TRBJ1-5	NA	NA	TRBV5-1	CASSSLGVGDQPQHF	TGCGCCAGCAGCTCGTTGGGGGTAGGAGATCAGCCCCAGCATTTT
TRBJ2-7	NA	NA	TRBV5-5	CASSPYGRGASYEQYF	TGTGCCAGCAGCCCTTATGGGCGCGGGGCCTCCTACGAGCAGTACTTC
TRBJ2-7	NA	few	TRBV28	CASGQLGIYEQYF	TGTGCCAGCGGTCAACTAGGTATCTACGAGCAGTACTTC
TRBJ2-1	NA	few	TRBV20-1	CSAPLAGASSYNEQFF	TGCAGTGCTCCCCTGGCGGGGGCCTCCTCCTACAATGAGCAGTTCTTC
TRBJ1-2	NA	NA	TRBV4-2	CASSQDSRPGGYTF	TGTGCCAGCAGCCAAGACTCCAGACCGGGTGGCTACACCTTC
TRBJ1-3	NA	NA	TRBV2	CASSITGNTIYF	TGTGCCAGCAGTATAACTGGAAACACCATATATTTT
TRBJ1-2	NA	NA	TRBV7-9	CASSANPQQDSFNYGYTF	TGTGCCAGCAGCGCAAACCCCCAACAGGACAGTTTCAACTATGGCTACACCTTC
TRBJ2-2	NA	NA	TRBV20-1	CSAKRAGPGELFF	TGCAGTGCGAAGAGGGCAGGGCCCGGGGAGCTGTTTTTT
TRBJ1-5	NA	many	TRBV12-3/TRBV12-4	CASSFGQPNQPQHF	TGTGCCAGCAGTTTCGGACAGCCGAATCAGCCCCAGCATTTT
TRBJ2-7	NA	NA	TRBV3-1	CASSFRDRSTYEQYF	TGTGCCAGCAGCTTTCGCGACAGGAGTACCTACGAGCAGTACTTC
TRBJ2-3	NA	NA	TRBV6-5	CASSRTKRTDTQYF	TGTGCCAGCAGTCGGACCAAGCGCACAGATACGCAGTATTTT
TRBJ1-2	NA	once	TRBV4-3	CASSHPEGNGGYTF	TGCGCCAGCAGCCATCCGGAGGGGAATGGGGGCTACACCTTC
TRBJ2-6	NA	few	TRBV7-9	CASSLILFEDRANVLTF	TGTGCCAGCAGCTTAATATTATTCGAGGACAGGGCCAACGTCCTGACTTTC
TRBJ2-1	NA	few	TRBV20-1	CSASPPTPQYNEQFF	TGCAGTGCTAGTCCCCCCACACCCCAGTACAATGAGCAGTTCTTC
TRBJ2-3	NA	NA	TRBV25-1	CASSASSYTDTQYF	TGTGCCAGCAGTGCAAGCTCCTACACAGATACGCAGTATTTT
TRBJ2-7	NA	NA	TRBV27	CASSLSNWPTEQYF	TGTGCCAGCAGTTTATCGAATTGGCCTACAGAGCAGTACTTC
TRBJ2-7	NA	NA	TRBV2	CASSEAERGEQYF	TGTGCCAGCAGTGAAGCGGAGAGGGGCGAGCAGTACTTC